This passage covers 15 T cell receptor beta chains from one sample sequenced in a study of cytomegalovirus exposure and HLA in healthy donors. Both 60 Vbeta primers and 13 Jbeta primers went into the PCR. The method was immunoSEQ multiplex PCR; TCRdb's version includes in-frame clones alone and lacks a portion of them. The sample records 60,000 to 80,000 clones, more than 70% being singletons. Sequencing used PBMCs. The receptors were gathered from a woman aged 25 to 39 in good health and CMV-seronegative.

The CDR3 sequence: CASSLGIIQGQFF. In DNA, the CDR3 is TGCGCCAGCAGCCTTGGTATCATACAGGGGCAGTTCTTC. The genes are TRBV5-1 and TRBJ2-1; maybe TRBD1 (6 bases). Germline values: CDR1 SGHRS, CDR2 YFSETQ. V lost 4 bases, J lost 12 bases, and 17 bases lay in between. The CDR3 has 13 residues.

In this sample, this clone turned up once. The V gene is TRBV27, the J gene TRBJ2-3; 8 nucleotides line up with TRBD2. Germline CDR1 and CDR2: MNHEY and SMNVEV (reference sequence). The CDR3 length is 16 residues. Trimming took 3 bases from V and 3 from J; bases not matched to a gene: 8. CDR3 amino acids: CASSFLAGSGTDTQYF. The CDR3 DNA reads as TGTGCCAGCAGTTTCTTAGCGGGAAGTGGTACAGATACGCAGTATTTT.

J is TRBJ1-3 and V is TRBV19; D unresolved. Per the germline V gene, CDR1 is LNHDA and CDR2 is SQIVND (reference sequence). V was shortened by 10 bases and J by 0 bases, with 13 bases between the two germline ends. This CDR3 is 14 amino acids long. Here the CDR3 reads CATMTSSSGNTIYF. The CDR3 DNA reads TGTGCCACAATGACAAGCAGCTCTGGAAACACCATATATTTT.

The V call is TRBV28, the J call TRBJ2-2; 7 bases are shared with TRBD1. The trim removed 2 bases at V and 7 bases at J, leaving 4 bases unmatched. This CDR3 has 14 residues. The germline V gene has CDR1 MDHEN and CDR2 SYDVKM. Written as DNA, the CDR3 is TGTGCCAGCAGTTTAAACCAGGGGGACGGGGAGCTGTTTTTT. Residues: CASSLNQGDGELFF.

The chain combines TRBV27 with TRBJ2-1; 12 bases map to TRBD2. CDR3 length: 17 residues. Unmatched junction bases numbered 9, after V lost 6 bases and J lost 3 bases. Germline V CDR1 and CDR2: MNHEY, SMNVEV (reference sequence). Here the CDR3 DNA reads TGTGCCAGCAGAGGACTAGCGGGGACGATCCTCTACAATGAGCAGTTCTTC. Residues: CASRGLAGTILYNEQFF.

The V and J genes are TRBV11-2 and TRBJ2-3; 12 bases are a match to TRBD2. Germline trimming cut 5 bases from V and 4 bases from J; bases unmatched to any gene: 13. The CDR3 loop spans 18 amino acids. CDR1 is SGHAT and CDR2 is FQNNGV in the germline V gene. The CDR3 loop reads CASSRPSGRGSGADTQYF. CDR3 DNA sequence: TGTGCCAGCAGCCGCCCTAGCGGGAGGGGGTCAGGGGCAGATACGCAGTATTTT.

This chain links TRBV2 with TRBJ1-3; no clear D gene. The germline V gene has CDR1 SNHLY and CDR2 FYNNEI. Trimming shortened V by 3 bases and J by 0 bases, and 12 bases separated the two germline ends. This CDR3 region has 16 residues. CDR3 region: CASSERHPSSGNTIYF. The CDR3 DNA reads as TGTGCCAGCAGTGAGCGACACCCGAGCTCTGGAAACACCATATATTTT. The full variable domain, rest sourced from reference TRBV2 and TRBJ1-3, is EPEVTQTPSHQVTQMGQEVILRCVPISNHLYFYWYRQILGQKVEFLVSFYNNEISEKSEIFDDQFSVERPDGSNFTLKIRSTKLEDSAMYFCASSERHPSSGNTIYFGEGSWLTVV.

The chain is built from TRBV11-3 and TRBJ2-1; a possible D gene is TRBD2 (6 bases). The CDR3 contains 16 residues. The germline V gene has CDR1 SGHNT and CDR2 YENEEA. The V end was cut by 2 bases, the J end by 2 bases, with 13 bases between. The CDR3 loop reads CASSLRVGGPYNEQFF. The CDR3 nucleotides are TGTGCCAGCAGCTTAAGAGTGGGAGGCCCCTACAATGAGCAGTTCTTC.

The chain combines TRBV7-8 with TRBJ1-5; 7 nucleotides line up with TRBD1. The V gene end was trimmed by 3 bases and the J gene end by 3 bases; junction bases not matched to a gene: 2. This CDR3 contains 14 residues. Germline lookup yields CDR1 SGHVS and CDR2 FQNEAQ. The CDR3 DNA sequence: TGTGCCAGCAGCTTGGGACAGATCAATCAGCCCCAGCATTTT. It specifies CASSLGQINQPQHF.

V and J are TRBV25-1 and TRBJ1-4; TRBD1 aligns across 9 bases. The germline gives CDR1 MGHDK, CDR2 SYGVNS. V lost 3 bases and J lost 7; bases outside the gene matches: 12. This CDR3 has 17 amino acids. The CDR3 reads CASSDGLGQGWGEKLFF. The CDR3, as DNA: TGTGCCAGCAGTGATGGACTTGGACAGGGGTGGGGTGAAAAACTGTTTTTT.

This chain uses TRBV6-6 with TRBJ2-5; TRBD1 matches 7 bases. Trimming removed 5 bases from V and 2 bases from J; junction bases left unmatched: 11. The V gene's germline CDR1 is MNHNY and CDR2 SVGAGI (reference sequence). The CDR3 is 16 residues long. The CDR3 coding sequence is TGTGCCAGCAGTCACCAGGGACAGATGGGGCAAGAGACCCAGTACTTC. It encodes CASSHQGQMGQETQYF.

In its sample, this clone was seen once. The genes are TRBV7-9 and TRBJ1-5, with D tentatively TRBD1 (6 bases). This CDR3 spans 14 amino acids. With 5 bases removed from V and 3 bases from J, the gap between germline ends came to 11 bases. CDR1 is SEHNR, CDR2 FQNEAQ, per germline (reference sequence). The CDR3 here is CASSPQGNNQPQHF. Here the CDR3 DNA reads TGTGCCAGCAGCCCACAGGGTAACAATCAGCCCCAGCATTTT.

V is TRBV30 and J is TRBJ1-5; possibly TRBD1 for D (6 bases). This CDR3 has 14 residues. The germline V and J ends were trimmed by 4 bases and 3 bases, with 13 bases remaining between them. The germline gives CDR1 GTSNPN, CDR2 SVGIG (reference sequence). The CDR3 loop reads CAWNLGGNNQPQHF. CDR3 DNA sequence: TGTGCCTGGAACCTTGGGGGCAACAATCAGCCCCAGCATTTT.

This CDR3 is CASGKCGQTPHEQYV. CDR3 DNA: TGTGCCAGCGGCAAATGCGGGCAGACTCCCCACGAGCAGTACGTC. The chain uses TRBV21-1 and TRBJ2-7; the tabulated D call, TRBD2, remains unverified against the DNA. TRBV21-1 is a listed pseudogene. CDR3 length equals 15 residues.

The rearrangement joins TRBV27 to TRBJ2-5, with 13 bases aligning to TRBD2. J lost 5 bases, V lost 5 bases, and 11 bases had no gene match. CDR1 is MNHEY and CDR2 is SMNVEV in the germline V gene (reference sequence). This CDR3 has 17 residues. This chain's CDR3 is CASSPIRLAGGPETQYF. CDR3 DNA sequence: TGTGCCAGCAGTCCAATTCGACTAGCGGGAGGCCCGGAGACCCAGTACTTC.